This passage covers 20 T cell receptor beta chains from one sample sequenced in a study of CD8+ T cells in alopecia areata. In each case, RNA was isolated and then reverse transcribed into cDNA as the sequencing template. Clones were sequenced by immunoSEQ multiplex PCR, and TCRdb holds only the in-frame ones, with some missing. The sample yields 3,100 or so clones, without any singletons. The source material was lesional skin. The receptors were gathered from a C3H/HeJ mouse with alopecia areata. This line is of MHC haplotype H2-k.

This clone was recorded at least ten times. Gene names and germline refer to mouse. The read comes to an end 4 residues before the CDR3 does, leaving the germline J gene to fill in the end. V usage is TRBV13-2 and J usage is TRBJ2-7; 8 bases are a match to TRBD2. The CDR3 is made up of 15 amino acids. Germline V gene lookup returns CDR1 NNHNN and CDR2 SYGAGS (reference sequence). The CDR3 is CASGEAHWGLDEQYF. The part of the CDR3 DNA that was read is TGTGCCAGCGGTGAAGCTCACTGGGGGTTGGAT.

Many counts were recorded for this clone. Here the gene names and germline are mouse. The read ends 4 residues before the CDR3 terminus; that terminus is restored from the germline J gene. This rearrangement joins TRBV13-2 to TRBJ2-7; TRBD1 matches at 9 bases. Trimming cost V 5 bases and J 3 bases; bases outside gene matches: 0. Looked up from germline, CDR1 is NNHNN and CDR2 is SYGAGS (reference sequence). The CDR3 is 12 residues long. The sequenced CDR3 bases are TGTGCCAGCGGGGGACAGGGCTAT. Translated, it gives CASGGQGY. Given in full, the CDR3 is CASGGQGYEQYF.

This clone occurred many times. The genes are named according to mouse. The CDR3 is cut off 4 residues early in the read; its end comes from the germline J gene. The genes are TRBV5 and TRBJ2-4; D remains unclear. The CDR3 sequence is 14 residues long. Between the trimmed V and J ends, which lost 0 bases and 2 bases, there was a span of 6 bases. The V gene's germline CDR1 is LGHNA and CDR2 YNLKQL (reference sequence). CDR3 DNA (partial): TGTGCCAGCAGCCAAGACACACTTCAAAAC. Its translation is CASSQDTLQN. The CDR3 reads in full as CASSQDTLQNTLYF.

This clone has at least ten counts. Gene names and germline match the mouse. From the germline J gene comes the end of the CDR3, since the read stops 4 residues before it. V gene TRBV1 combines with J gene TRBJ1-1; 7 nucleotides line up with TRBD1. The CDR3 is 13 amino acids. The germline gives CDR1 NSQYPW, CDR2 LRSPGD (reference sequence). Partial CDR3 DNA: TGCACCTGCAGTGCCCCTGACAGGGTA. Amino acid sequence: CTCSAPDRV. From start to end, the CDR3 is CTCSAPDRVEVFF.

In this sample, this clone turned up many times. Gene names denote mouse genes. The CDR3 end lies 4 residues beyond the end of the read and is filled in from the germline J gene. V is TRBV1 and J is TRBJ2-2; 7 bases are shared with TRBD2. The CDR3 contains 16 residues. Germline-derived CDR1 and CDR2 are NSQYPW and LRSPGD (reference sequence). The ends lost 2 bases at V and 0 bases at J; junction bases unmatched: 3. The CDR3 is CTCSANTGANTGQLYF. CDR3 DNA, as far as it was read: TGCACCTGCAGTGCAAATACTGGGGCAAACACCGGG.

This clone was found a few times. These gene names are mouse names. Read coverage stops 4 residues before the CDR3 terminus; the germline J gene supplies the remainder. J is TRBJ2-1 and V is TRBV13-1; 10 bases align to TRBD2. Germline V gene lookup returns CDR1 NSHNY and CDR2 SYGAGN. Trimming cost V 7 bases and J 3 bases; bases outside gene matches: 10. This CDR3 is 16 amino acids long. CDR3 DNA (partial): TGTGCCAGCGGTGCTGACTGGGGGGAAGCCTATGCT. It codes for CASGADWGEAYA. In full, the CDR3 reads CASGADWGEAYAEQFF.

This clone was picked up many times. Each gene name is a mouse one. The read gets to within 4 residues of the CDR3 end, and the germline J gene fills in the rest. This sequence joins TRBV13-1 and TRBJ2-1; TRBD2 aligns across 12 bases. From germline, CDR1 is NSHNY and CDR2 SYGAGN. This CDR3 comprises 15 residues. Germline trimming cut 5 bases from V and 3 bases from J; bases unmatched to any gene: 3. CDR3 protein: CASRRLGGRYAEQFF. The part of the CDR3 DNA that was read is TGTGCCAGCAGAAGACTGGGGGGGCGCTATGCT.

This clone was found many times. Translating the DNA gives a protein that differs from the TCRdb entry at residue 10; the protein shown here is that DNA translation. Gene names and germline refer to mouse. The CDR3 end is not reached by the read, which stops 3 residues before it; the germline J gene fills it in. This chain links TRBV29 with TRBJ1-6; 7 bases match TRBD1. TRBJ1-6 has ORF status, its function being uncertain. Germline V gene sequence: CDR1 MSHET, CDR2 SYDVDS. The CDR3 sequence is 13 residues long. J was trimmed by 10 bases and V by 5 bases; bases with no gene match: 5. Incomplete CDR3 DNA: TGTGCTAGCAGTCCATGGACAGGATCGCCC. This codes for CASSPWTGSP. The CDR3, in full, reads CASSPWTGSPLYF.

With regard to this clone: Here the gene names and germline are mouse. The read is 4 residues too short to cover the CDR3 end, so that end is filled in from the germline J gene. This chain connects TRBV2 to TRBJ2-7; 8 bases are a match to TRBD1. The length of the CDR3 is 12 residues. V was clipped by 6 bases and J by 3 bases; unmatched bases: 1. Germline V gene lookup returns CDR1 LGHNA and CDR2 YSYQKL. Partial CDR3 DNA: TGTGCCAGCAGACAGGGGGTCTAT. Protein sequence: CASRQGVY. From start to end, the CDR3 is CASRQGVYEQYF.

This clone was recorded at least ten times. Any gene name here is a mouse gene name. The missing CDR3 end, 4 residues past where the read stops, is filled in from the germline J gene. The chain is built from TRBV26 and TRBJ2-5, with D maybe TRBD2 (7 bases). Germline V gene data show CDR1 as KGHPV and CDR2 as FQNQEV (reference sequence). The CDR3 extends over 13 amino acids. The DNA read from the CDR3 is TGTGCCAGCAGTCTGGGGGGGCGCGAC. As protein: CASSLGGRD. The CDR3, in full, reads CASSLGGRDTQYF.

This clone was seen at least ten times. These gene names are mouse names. The read ends 4 residues before the CDR3 terminus; that terminus is restored from the germline J gene. This rearrangement joins TRBV19 to TRBJ1-4; 8 nucleotides agree with TRBD1. Per the germline V gene, CDR1 is FNHDT and CDR2 is SITEND (reference sequence). The CDR3 is made up of 16 amino acids. The trim removed 2 bases at V and 0 bases at J, leaving 3 bases unmatched. Incomplete CDR3 DNA: TGTGCCAGCAGTATCGGCAGGGGGCTTTCCAACGAA. Translated, it gives CASSIGRGLSNE. The whole CDR3 sequence is CASSIGRGLSNERLFF.

With regard to this clone: Genes and germline come from the mouse. The read ends 4 residues shy of where the CDR3 ends; the end is completed using the germline J gene. The chain uses TRBV29 and TRBJ2-2; 8 bases align to TRBD1. V lost 6 bases, J lost 4 bases, and 4 bases stayed unmatched. The CDR3 sequence is 14 residues long. Germline CDR1 and CDR2: MSHET and SYDVDS. The CDR3 sequence is CASRDRVITGQLYF. The DNA read from the CDR3 is TGTGCTAGCAGGGACAGGGTGATCACCGGG.

This clone was picked up many times. Germline and genes here are mouse. The sequenced fragment ends 4 residues before the CDR3 boundary, so the rest is inferred from the germline J gene. This rearrangement joins TRBV1 to TRBJ2-7; D unresolved. This CDR3 spans 11 amino acids. V was cut by 3 bases and J by 2 bases, with 2 bases left in between. Looked up from germline, CDR1 is NSQYPW and CDR2 is LRSPGD (reference sequence). The covered CDR3 bases are TGCACCTGCAGTGCCACCTAT. This translates into CTCSATY. The whole CDR3 sequence reads CTCSATYEQYF.

This clone came up many times. The protein here is the DNA translation, as the TCRdb protein differs from it at residue 13. Each gene name is a mouse one. The read finishes 3 residues shy of the CDR3 end, and the germline J gene is used to complete it. The chain employs TRBV31 and TRBJ1-3; 12 nucleotides align to TRBD1. This CDR3 region has 16 residues. Trimming at V came to 0 bases and at J to 2 bases, leaving 2 bases not matched to a gene. The V gene's germline CDR1 is GKSSPN and CDR2 SITVG. Incomplete CDR3 DNA: TGTGCCTGGAGTCTCCGGGACAGGGGGCCTGGAAATACG. Translating gives CAWSLRDRGPGNT. The entire CDR3 is CAWSLRDRGPGNTLYF.

This clone has at least ten counts. The germline and genes are mouse ones. The DNA ends 4 residues before the CDR3 does, and the rest of the CDR3 is filled in from the germline J gene. The V call is TRBV13-2, the J call TRBJ1-4; 7 bases line up with TRBD1. The CDR3 covers 16 residues. Germline V gene lookup returns CDR1 NNHNN and CDR2 SYGAGS (reference sequence). The V segment lost 3 bases and the J segment 0 bases; nucleotides outside the gene matches: 5. The CDR3 sequence: CASGGQGGISNERLFF. Incomplete CDR3 DNA: TGTGCCAGCGGTGGCCAGGGGGGAATTTCCAACGAA.

The table lists this clone with many counts. Gene and germline names: mouse. The missing CDR3 end, 4 residues past where the read stops, is filled in from the germline J gene. The V call is TRBV1, the J call TRBJ2-5, with TRBD1 matching over 7 bases. Germline CDR1 reads NSQYPW; CDR2 reads LRSPGD (reference sequence). The length of the CDR3 is 15 residues. The CDR3 reads CTCSADRDSGDTQYF. The sequenced CDR3 bases are TGCACCTGCAGTGCAGACCGGGACAGTGGAGAC.

This clone occurred a few times. A far larger clone differs by one base, so this is likely a read error. Gene names refer to mouse genes. Coverage ceases 4 residues before the CDR3 finishes, and the germline J gene fills in the end. The J gene is TRBJ2-2, the V gene TRBV13-3; no reliable D call. This CDR3 comprises 12 residues. Germline V gene lookup returns CDR1 NNHDY and CDR2 SYVADS. V lost 7 bases, J lost 5 bases, and 9 bases lay in between. The CDR3 DNA, read in part, is TGTGCCAGCGTCGCCAGGACCGGG. Translated: CASVARTG. The full CDR3 protein is CASVARTGQLYF. The variable domain in full, completed from reference TRBV13-3 and TRBJ2-2, reads EAAVTQSPRSKVAVTGGKVTLSCHQTNNHDYMYWYRQDTGHGLRLIHYSYVADSTEKGDIPDGYKASRPSQENFSLILELASLSQTAVYFCASVARTGQLYFGEGSKLTVL.

This clone was detected ten times or more. Germline and genes here are mouse. The read terminates 4 residues ahead of where the CDR3 ends, so the germline J gene completes it. The V gene is TRBV5, the J gene TRBJ2-7; 11 bases line up with TRBD2. The CDR3 loop spans 16 amino acids. Germline-derived CDR1 and CDR2 are LGHNA and YNLKQL (reference sequence). Trimming cost V 2 bases and J 3 bases; bases outside gene matches: 6. This chain's CDR3 is CASSQFEDWGVYEQYF. The CDR3 bases that were read are TGTGCCAGCAGCCAATTTGAGGACTGGGGGGTCTAT.

This clone was observed many times. Mouse gene names and germline throughout. With the read ending 4 residues before the CDR3 end, the germline J gene is used to fill in that end. The chain recombines TRBV2 with TRBJ2-2; D unresolved. Germline assignment: CDR1 LGHNA and CDR2 YSYQKL. The CDR3 totals 14 residues. V was shortened by 2 bases and J by 0 bases, with 4 bases between the two germline ends. The CDR3 bases that were read are TGTGCCAGCAGCCAATCATCAAACACCGGG. This translates into CASSQSSNTG. The complete CDR3 reads CASSQSSNTGQLYF.

This clone was counted at least ten times. These gene names are mouse names. The read gets to within 4 residues of the CDR3 end, and the germline J gene fills in the rest. The rearrangement links TRBV13-2 to TRBJ1-1; 8 nucleotides agree with TRBD1. This CDR3 is built from 15 residues. Per germline, CDR1 NNHNN and CDR2 SYGAGS (reference sequence). J lost 3 bases, V lost 0 bases, and 4 bases had no gene match. The CDR3 bases that were read are TGTGCCAGCGGTGATGGGCAGGGGGCTTACACA. Translated: CASGDGQGAYT. The whole CDR3 is CASGDGQGAYTEVFF.